One and the same sample provided the 32 T cell receptor beta chains below, sequenced in a study of human T cells and chemical hapten exposure. Time point here: patch test 2, 6 weeks after DPC sensitization. Treatment of the sample: therapeutic diphenylcyclopropenone sensitization with weekly scalp DPC. MiXCR, run by TCRdb on the RACE reads, gives a single entry per CDR3 protein. The table includes 96,000 or so distinct CDR3 sequences, about a tenth detected once. The input for sequencing was whole blood, taken in connection with sensitization to the hapten diphenylcyclopropenone (DPC). The receptors derive from a woman in her 40s with alopecia areata. Some clones in this sample may be carry-over from other donors' samples.

In its sample, this clonotype was seen many times. The chain couples TRBV5-4 to TRBJ1-3, with TRBD1 as a possible D gene (5 bases). V lost 3 bases, J lost 0 bases, and 7 bases lay in between. CDR1 is SGHNT, CDR2 YYREEE, per germline (reference sequence). The CDR3 has 14 amino acids. CDR3 DNA sequence: TGTGCCAGCAGCTCAGACAGCTCTGGAAACACCATATATTTT. Amino acids: CASSSDSSGNTIYF.

This clonotype was recorded at least ten times. The V gene is TRBV6-5, the J gene TRBJ2-7; 7 bases match TRBD2. This CDR3 region has 17 residues. The V and J ends lost 4 bases and 4 bases, in that order; junction bases with no gene match: 16. Germline lookup yields CDR1 MNHEY and CDR2 SVGAGI. DNA for the CDR3: TGTGCCAGCAGTTCCCTTTGGGGGGAGGGCAATGGATACGAGCAGTACTTC. Translated, it gives CASSSLWGEGNGYEQYF.

The chain is built from TRBV12-2 and TRBJ2-5; TRBD2 reflects the table's D call only, with no check against the DNA. TRBV12-2 is termed a pseudogene. This CDR3 has 15 residues. CDR3 DNA sequence: TGTGCAAGTCGCTTCGGCCCTGATTGCTGGGGCACCCAGTACTTC. Protein sequence: CASRFGPDCWGTQYF.

The rearrangement links TRBV29-1 to TRBJ2-7; no clear D gene. The CDR3 length is 12 residues. Germline values: CDR1 SQVTM, CDR2 ANQGSEA. V was pared by 2 bases and J by 7 bases, with 12 bases between. This CDR3 is CSVELSPLEQYF. The CDR3 DNA sequence: TGCAGCGTTGAATTGTCCCCATTGGAGCAGTACTTC.

At least ten counts were recorded for this clonotype. The CDR3 sequence is CASSQGKVRHGTDTQYF. The CDR3 bases are TGTGCCAGCAGCCAAGGAAAGGTCCGGCACGGCACAGATACGCAGTATTTT. V gene TRBV3-1 combines with J gene TRBJ2-3; D remains ambiguous. Germline V CDR1 and CDR2: LGHDT, YNNKEL (reference sequence). V gave up 1 base and J gave up 1 base, with 15 bases separating them. The CDR3 spans 17 residues.

This chain uses TRBV12-3 or TRBV12-4 with TRBJ2-5; D uncertain. The V end lost 5 bases, the J end lost 4 bases, and 8 bases lay between the germline ends. The CDR3 contains 12 residues. CDR3: CASSIYRETQYF. The CDR3 DNA reads TGTGCCAGCAGTATCTATAGAGAGACCCAGTACTTC.

This clonotype appeared a few times. V and J are TRBV11-1 and TRBJ2-2, with TRBD1 identical over 9 bases. V trimming: 8 bases; J trimming: 4 bases; junction bases outside the gene matches: 2. Germline V gene sequence: CDR1 SGHAT, CDR2 FQDESV (reference sequence). This CDR3 has 13 residues. As DNA, the CDR3 is TGTGCCAGCGGGACAGGGCCCACCGGGGAGCTGTTTTTT. It specifies CASGTGPTGELFF.

This clonotype has only a few counts. This chain joins TRBV6-2 or TRBV6-3 and TRBJ2-5; 8 bases are shared with TRBD1. The V segment lost 5 bases and the J segment 2 bases; nucleotides outside the gene matches: 7. CDR3 length: 15 amino acids. CDR1 is MNHEY and CDR2 is SVGEGT in the germline V gene. The CDR3: CASSLPGTGQETQYF. CDR3 coding DNA: TGTGCCAGCAGTCTACCCGGGACAGGTCAAGAGACCCAGTACTTC.

DNA of the CDR3: TGTGCCAGTAGTATCCGGCCTCTACTCTTCTCCTACAATGAGCAGTTCTTC. This encodes CASSIRPLLFSYNEQFF. This chain joins TRBV19 and TRBJ2-1; no definite D call. The germline V gene has CDR1 LNHDA and CDR2 SQIVND (reference sequence). CDR3 length equals 17 residues. V lost 3 bases, J lost 0 bases, and 15 bases lay in between.

This clonotype was seen repeatedly, ten times or more. This rearrangement joins TRBV24-1 to TRBJ2-1, with TRBD1 as a possible D gene (5 bases). Per germline, CDR1 KGHDR and CDR2 SFDVKD. The CDR3 spans 16 residues. Trimming removed 4 bases from V and 3 bases from J, with 15 bases in between. The CDR3 region is CATSDPRVSGYNEQFF. In nucleotides, the CDR3 is TGTGCCACCAGTGACCCCAGGGTATCGGGCTACAATGAGCAGTTCTTC.

This clonotype was counted many times. The DNA of the CDR3 is TGCGCCAGCAGCCAAGGCTTTCAAGAGACCCAGTACTTC. Translating gives CASSQGFQETQYF. The chain carries TRBV4-3 and TRBJ2-5; no clear D. CDR3 length: 13 residues. The germline V gene has CDR1 LGHNA and CDR2 YSLEER. The V end was cut by 1 base, the J end by 2 bases, with 5 bases between.

V is TRBV6-2 or TRBV6-3 and J is TRBJ1-1; no firm D call. V shed 8 bases and J shed 0 bases, with 7 bases lying between them. CDR3 length: 12 amino acids. Germline CDR1 MNHEY, CDR2 SVGEGT. The CDR3 DNA sequence: TGTGCCAGCGCTTCGGTGAACACTGAAGCTTTCTTT. This codes for CASASVNTEAFF.

In this sample, this clonotype turned up many times. The chain has TRBV7-3 and TRBJ2-3; perhaps TRBD1 as D (5 bases). Trimming took off 0 bases at V and 0 bases at J, with 7 bases between the two ends. The CDR3 sequence is 15 residues long. Looked up from germline, CDR1 is SGHTA and CDR2 is FQGTGA. CDR3 bases: TGTGCCAGCAGCTTAACAGGGGTGAGCACAGATACGCAGTATTTT. Encoded protein: CASSLTGVSTDTQYF.

This clonotype was seen a few times. CDR3 bases: TGCAGTGCTAGATACTCCACCGGGGGACTAGCCGCCTACGAGCAGTACTTC. Protein: CSARYSTGGLAAYEQYF. The rearrangement joins TRBV20-1 to TRBJ2-7; TRBD2 matches 9 bases. The V segment lost 2 bases and the J segment 2 bases; nucleotides outside the gene matches: 13. Looked up from germline, CDR1 is DFQATT and CDR2 is SNEGSKA (reference sequence). The CDR3 runs 17 residues.

This clonotype has at least ten counts. The chain employs TRBV7-9 and TRBJ2-7, with 7 bases fitting TRBD1. Per germline, CDR1 SEHNR and CDR2 FQNEAQ (reference sequence). The CDR3 has 15 amino acids. With 5 bases clipped from V and 6 bases from J, the junction kept 13 bases outside the gene matches. CDR3 bases: TGTGCCAGCAGCCAATCCGGGACAGCTTCCCCCGAGCAGTACTTC. It is translated as CASSQSGTASPEQYF.

This rearrangement joins TRBV27 to TRBJ1-1; D may be TRBD1 (5 bases). This CDR3 region has 15 residues. The V gene lost 6 bases and the J gene lost 0 bases, with 14 bases spanning the gap. Germline lookup yields CDR1 MNHEY and CDR2 SMNVEV (reference sequence). CDR3 nucleotide sequence: TGTGCCAGCAGCCTCCGGCCGGGACTGAACACTGAAGCTTTCTTT. Its translation is CASSLRPGLNTEAFF.

A few counts support this clonotype. The rearrangement uses TRBV5-6 and TRBJ1-3; the match to TRBD1 covers 10 bases. The germline V gene has CDR1 SGHDT and CDR2 YYEEEE. V dropped 1 base and J dropped 2; count of bases not matched to a gene: 3. The CDR3 has 16 residues. The CDR3 bases are TGTGCCAGCAGCTTGCGCGGGACAGGGGCTGGAAACACCATATATTTT. Translated, it gives CASSLRGTGAGNTIYF.

The chain links TRBV28 to TRBJ2-1; the D gene is possibly TRBD2 (6 bases). The CDR3 runs 14 residues. V was cut by 3 bases and J by 8 bases, with 14 bases left in between. Germline V CDR1 and CDR2: MDHEN, SYDVKM. DNA of the CDR3: TGTGCCAGCAGTTTGGCGGGAAAGACCCATGAGCAGTTCTTC. Its protein product is CASSLAGKTHEQFF.

This clonotype was recorded a few times. The chain uses TRBV28 and TRBJ1-1, with D possibly being TRBD1 (5 bases). Trimming removed 6 bases at V and 7 bases at J, with 18 bases between. CDR3 length equals 14 residues. Germline V gives CDR1 MDHEN, CDR2 SYDVKM. CDR3 nucleotides: TGTGCCAGCAGCACGGGCACACAGGTTGGTGAAGCTTTCTTT. Its protein is CASSTGTQVGEAFF.

This chain joins TRBV5-1 and TRBJ2-5; the match to TRBD1 covers 8 bases. This CDR3 comprises 15 residues. The germline V gene encodes CDR1 SGHRS and CDR2 YFSETQ. V gave up 3 bases and J gave up 2 bases; unmatched junction bases: 6. The CDR3 DNA sequence: TGCGCCAGCAGCTCCACAGGGGGTGGACAAGAGACCCAGTACTTC. It yields the protein CASSSTGGGQETQYF.

CDR3 in DNA: TGTGCCAGCAGTTCTGGAGGGACAGCTGGAAACACCATATATTTT. It yields the protein CASSSGGTAGNTIYF. The chain recombines TRBV28 with TRBJ1-3, with 7 bases lining up with TRBD1. This CDR3 is 15 amino acids long. J gave up 2 bases and V 4 bases, and 5 bases lay outside the gene matches. Per germline, CDR1 MDHEN and CDR2 SYDVKM. Drawing the rest from reference TRBV28 and TRBJ1-3, the complete variable domain is DVKVTQSSRYLVKRTGEKVFLECVQDMDHENMFWYRQDPGLGLRLIYFSYDVKMKEKGDIPEGYSVSREKKERFSLILESASTNQTSMYLCASSSGGTAGNTIYFGEGSWLTVV.

V and J are TRBV7-9 and TRBJ2-7, with a tentative D call TRBD1 (6 bases). This CDR3 has 15 amino acids. V was trimmed by 5 bases and J by 6 bases, leaving 20 bases between them. Germline V CDR1 and CDR2: SEHNR, FQNEAQ (reference sequence). CDR3 sequence reads: CASSPRDVRGGEQYF. The CDR3 nucleotides read TGTGCCAGCAGCCCTAGGGACGTCCGAGGGGGCGAGCAGTACTTC. The variable domain in full, completed from reference TRBV7-9 and TRBJ2-7, reads DTGVSQNPRHKITKRGQNVTFRCDPISEHNRLYWYRQTLGQGPEFLTYFQNEAQLEKSRLLSDRFSAERPKGSFSTLEIQRTEQGDSAMYLCASSPRDVRGGEQYFGPGTRLTVT.

J is TRBJ1-2 and V is TRBV14, with D uncertain. This CDR3 contains 14 residues. The germline V and J ends were trimmed by 5 bases and 10 bases, with 20 bases remaining between them. Germline V lookup: CDR1 SGHDN, CDR2 FVKESK. In nucleotides, the CDR3 is TGTGCCAGCAGCGCCGACTACGGTGCCGGGGTCTACACCTTC. Translation: CASSADYGAGVYTF. Based on the CDR3 plus reference TRBV14 and TRBJ1-2, the full variable domain is EAGVTQFPSHSVIEKGQTVTLRCDPISGHDNLYWYRRVMGKEIKFLLHFVKESKQDESGMPNNRFLAERTGGTYSTLKVQPAELEDSGVYFCASSADYGAGVYTFGSGTRLTVV.

The chain is built from TRBV28 and TRBJ2-3; 7 nucleotides agree with TRBD2. CDR3 length equals 16 residues. The germline gives CDR1 MDHEN, CDR2 SYDVKM. Trimming cost V 5 bases and J 4 bases; bases outside gene matches: 12. This CDR3 is CASSHYSGSSSDTQYF. CDR3 DNA: TGTGCCAGCAGTCACTATAGCGGGTCTAGCTCAGATACGCAGTATTTT.

The chain joins TRBV4-2 to TRBJ2-5, with TRBD1 matching over 9 bases. The germline gives CDR1 LGHNA, CDR2 YNFKEQ. The CDR3 sequence is 17 residues long. Trimming cost V 3 bases and J 9 bases; bases outside gene matches: 17. CDR3 nucleotide sequence: TGTGCCAGCAGCCATGTTCCGGGACAGGGCCTCTCTGAGGCCCAGTACTTC. This sequence encodes CASSHVPGQGLSEAQYF.

This clonotype was recorded many times. The chain uses TRBV27 and TRBJ1-1; 9 nucleotides align to TRBD1. The CDR3 has 16 amino acids. CDR1 and CDR2 (germline): MNHEY, SMNVEV (reference sequence). The V segment lost 6 bases and the J segment 1 base; nucleotides outside the gene matches: 9. The CDR3 reads CASSRPGTGPNTEAFF. The DNA for the CDR3 is TGTGCCAGCAGCCGTCCCGGGACAGGGCCGAACACTGAAGCTTTCTTT.

This clonotype has a count of ten or more. The conserved closing phenylalanine or tryptophan is absent in this CDR3, likely reflecting a read error. No DNA is shown, since the ends of the CDR3 on it are uncertain; the CDR3 is the one TCRdb lists. The chain is built from TRBV4-3 and TRBJ2-7. Inclusive of both ends, the CDR3 amounts to 10 amino acids. Germline loops: CDR1 LGHNA, CDR2 YSLEER. The CDR3 loop reads CASSQAMHLA.

This clonotype has a count of ten or more. V usage is TRBV5-1 and J usage is TRBJ2-1; D is unclear. Germline V gives CDR1 SGHRS, CDR2 YFSETQ. V dropped 6 bases and J dropped 5 bases, with 9 bases sitting between them. The CDR3 runs to 12 residues. CDR3 sequence reads: CASKFNHNEQFF. The CDR3 DNA reads as TGCGCCAGCAAATTTAACCACAATGAGCAGTTCTTC.

The chain uses TRBV7-8 and TRBJ1-4; D gene uncertain. Germline CDR1 is SGHVS and CDR2 is FQNEAQ. V lost 1 base, J lost 8 bases, and 5 bases lay in between. The CDR3 spans 12 residues. The CDR3 nucleotides read TGTGCCAGCAGCTTAGGAGAGGAAAAACTGTTTTTT. Protein sequence: CASSLGEEKLFF.

Ten or more counts support this clonotype. J is TRBJ1-2 and V is TRBV2, with D perhaps matching TRBD1 (6 bases). The CDR3 is 15 residues long. The germline CDR1 and CDR2 sequences are SNHLY and FYNNEI. Trimming took 2 bases from V and 4 from J, leaving 14 bases between them. This CDR3 reads CASSELGGAGYGYTF. CDR3 coding DNA: TGTGCCAGCAGTGAATTGGGGGGCGCGGGCTATGGCTACACCTTC.

This clonotype was counted at least ten times. CDR3 loop: CASSQAPGLAGELFF. CDR3 coding DNA: TGTGCCAGCAGCCAAGCACCGGGACTAGCCGGGGAGCTGTTTTTT. This sequence joins TRBV3-1 and TRBJ2-2; 8 bases match TRBD2. This CDR3 spans 15 amino acids. The germline CDR1 and CDR2 sequences are LGHDT and YNNKEL (reference sequence). V lost 1 base to trimming and J lost 6 bases; unmatched junction nucleotides: 4.

The rearrangement uses TRBV30 and TRBJ2-1; perhaps TRBD1 as D (6 bases). The CDR3 has 15 residues. Germline assignment: CDR1 GTSNPN and CDR2 SVGIG (reference sequence). V gave up 0 bases and J gave up 4 bases, with 13 bases separating them. The chain's CDR3 is CAWSVGDRYYNEQFF. The CDR3 DNA sequence: TGTGCCTGGAGTGTGGGAGACAGGTATTACAATGAGCAGTTCTTC.